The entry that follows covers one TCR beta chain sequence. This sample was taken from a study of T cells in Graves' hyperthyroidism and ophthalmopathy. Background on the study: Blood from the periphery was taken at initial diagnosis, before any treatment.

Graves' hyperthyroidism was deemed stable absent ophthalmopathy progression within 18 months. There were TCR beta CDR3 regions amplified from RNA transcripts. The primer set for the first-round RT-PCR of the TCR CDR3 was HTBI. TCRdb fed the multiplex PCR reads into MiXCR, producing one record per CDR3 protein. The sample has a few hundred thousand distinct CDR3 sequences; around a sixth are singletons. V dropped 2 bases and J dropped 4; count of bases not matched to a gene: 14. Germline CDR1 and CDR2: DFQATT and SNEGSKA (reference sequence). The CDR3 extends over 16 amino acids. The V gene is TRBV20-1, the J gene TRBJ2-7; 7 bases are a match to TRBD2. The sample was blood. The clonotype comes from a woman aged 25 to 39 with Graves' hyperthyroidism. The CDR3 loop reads CSARPLAGVLPYEQYF. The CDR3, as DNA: TGCAGTGCTAGACCCCTGGCGGGAGTCCTTCCTTACGAGCAGTACTTC.